This T cell receptor beta chain was found in a study of spatial heterogeneity in lung cancer. Notes on the study in general: At resection, ubiquitous expanded tumor TCRs appeared in blood more than at follow-up.

This clonotype was counted at least ten times. Its matching antigen is unknown. Germline CDR1 reads DFQATT; CDR2 reads SNEGSKA (reference sequence). The V end lost 6 bases, the J end lost 1 base, and 8 bases lay between the germline ends. The CDR3 spans 12 residues. TCRdb called the 5' RACE reads again in MiXCR, with one record for every CDR3 protein. The table records tens of thousands of distinct CDR3 sequences, around 5.2% of them present only once. Time point in this sample: sample taken at primary tumor resection. Frozen PBMC, nontumor lung or tumor provided whole RNA, which was sequenced unsorted.

The origin of this receptor is a female donor with early-stage non-small cell lung cancer. This specimen was PBMCs, taken at surgery. The J gene is TRBJ2-3, the V gene TRBV20-1, with no clear D. The CDR3 coding sequence is TGCAGTGCCCGGAGACGCACAGATACGCAGTATTTT. It specifies CSARRRTDTQYF.